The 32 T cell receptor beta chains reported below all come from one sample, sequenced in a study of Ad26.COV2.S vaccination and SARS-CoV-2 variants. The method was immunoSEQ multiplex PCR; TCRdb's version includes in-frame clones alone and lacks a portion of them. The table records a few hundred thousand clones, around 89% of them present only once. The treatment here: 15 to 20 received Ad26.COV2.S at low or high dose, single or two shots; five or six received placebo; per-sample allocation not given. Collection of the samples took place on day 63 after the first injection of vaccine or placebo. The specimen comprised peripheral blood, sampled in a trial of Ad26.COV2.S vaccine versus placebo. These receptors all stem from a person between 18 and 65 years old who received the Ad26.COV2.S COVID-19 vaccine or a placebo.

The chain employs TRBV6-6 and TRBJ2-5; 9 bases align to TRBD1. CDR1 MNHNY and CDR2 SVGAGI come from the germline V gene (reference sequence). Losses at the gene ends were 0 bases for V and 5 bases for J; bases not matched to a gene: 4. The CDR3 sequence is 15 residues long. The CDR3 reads CASSYSGTGWETQYF. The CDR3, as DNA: TGTGCCAGCAGTTACTCCGGGACAGGGTGGGAGACCCAGTACTTC.

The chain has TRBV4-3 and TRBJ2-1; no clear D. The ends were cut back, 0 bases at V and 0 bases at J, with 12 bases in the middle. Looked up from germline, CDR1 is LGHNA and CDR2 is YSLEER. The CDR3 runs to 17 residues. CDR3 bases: TGCGCCAGCAGCCAAGAAAGAGTCAGTCTCTCCTACAATGAGCAGTTCTTC. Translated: CASSQERVSLSYNEQFF.

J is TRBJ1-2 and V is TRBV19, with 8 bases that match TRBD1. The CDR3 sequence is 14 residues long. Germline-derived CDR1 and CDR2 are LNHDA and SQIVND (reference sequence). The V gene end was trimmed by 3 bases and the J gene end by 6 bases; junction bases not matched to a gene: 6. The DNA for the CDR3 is TGTGCCAGTAGTATCGACAGGGGATTTGATGGCTACACCTTC. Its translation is CASSIDRGFDGYTF. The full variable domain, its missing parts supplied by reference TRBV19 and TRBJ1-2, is DGGITQSPKYLFRKEGQNVTLSCEQNLNHDAMYWYRQDPGQGLRLIYYSQIVNDFQKGDIAEGYSVSREKKESFPLTVTSAQKNPTAFYLCASSIDRGFDGYTFGSGTRLTVV.

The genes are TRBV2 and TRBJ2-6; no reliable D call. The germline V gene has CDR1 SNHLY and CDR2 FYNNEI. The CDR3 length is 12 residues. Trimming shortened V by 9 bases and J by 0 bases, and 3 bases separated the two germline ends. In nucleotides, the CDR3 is TGTGCCAGGGACTCTGGGGCCAACGTCCTGACTTTC. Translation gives CARDSGANVLTF. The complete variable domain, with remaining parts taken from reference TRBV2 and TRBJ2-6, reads EPEVTQTPSHQVTQMGQEVILRCVPISNHLYFYWYRQILGQKVEFLVSFYNNEISEKSEIFDDQFSVERPDGSNFTLKIRSTKLEDSAMYFCARDSGANVLTFGAGSRLTVL.

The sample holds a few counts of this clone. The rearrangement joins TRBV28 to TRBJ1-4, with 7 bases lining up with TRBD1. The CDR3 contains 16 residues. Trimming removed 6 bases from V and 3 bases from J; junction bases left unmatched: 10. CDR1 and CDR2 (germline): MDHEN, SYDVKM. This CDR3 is CASRPAWDRANEKLFF. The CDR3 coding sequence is TGTGCCAGCAGGCCTGCCTGGGACAGAGCTAATGAAAAACTGTTTTTT. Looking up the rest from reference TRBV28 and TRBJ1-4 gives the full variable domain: DVKVTQSSRYLVKRTGEKVFLECVQDMDHENMFWYRQDPGLGLRLIYFSYDVKMKEKGDIPEGYSVSREKKERFSLILESASTNQTSMYLCASRPAWDRANEKLFFGSGTQLSVL.

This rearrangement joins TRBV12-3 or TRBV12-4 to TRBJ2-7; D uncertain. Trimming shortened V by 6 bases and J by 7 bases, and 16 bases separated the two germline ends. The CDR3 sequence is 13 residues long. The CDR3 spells CASSPTSYGEQYF. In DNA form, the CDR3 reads TGTGCCAGCAGCCCAACCTCATATGGGGAGCAGTACTTC.

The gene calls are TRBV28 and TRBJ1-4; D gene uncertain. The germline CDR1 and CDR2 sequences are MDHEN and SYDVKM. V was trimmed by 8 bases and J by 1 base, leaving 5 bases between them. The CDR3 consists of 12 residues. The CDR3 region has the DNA TGTGCCAGCGGGGAAACTAATGAAAAACTGTTTTTT. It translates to CASGETNEKLFF.

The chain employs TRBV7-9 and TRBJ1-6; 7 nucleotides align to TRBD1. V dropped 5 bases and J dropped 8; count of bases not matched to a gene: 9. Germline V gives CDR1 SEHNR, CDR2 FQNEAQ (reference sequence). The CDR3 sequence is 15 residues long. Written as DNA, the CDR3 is TGTGCCAGCAGCCTCTTCCGACAGGGTGATTCACCCCTCCACTTT. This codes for CASSLFRQGDSPLHF.

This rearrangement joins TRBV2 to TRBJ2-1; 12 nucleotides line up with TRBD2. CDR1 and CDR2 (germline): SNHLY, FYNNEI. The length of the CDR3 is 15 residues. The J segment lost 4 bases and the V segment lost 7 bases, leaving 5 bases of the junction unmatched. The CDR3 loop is CASIPGTSGYNEQFF. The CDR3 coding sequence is TGTGCCAGCATCCCTGGGACTAGCGGGTACAATGAGCAGTTCTTC.

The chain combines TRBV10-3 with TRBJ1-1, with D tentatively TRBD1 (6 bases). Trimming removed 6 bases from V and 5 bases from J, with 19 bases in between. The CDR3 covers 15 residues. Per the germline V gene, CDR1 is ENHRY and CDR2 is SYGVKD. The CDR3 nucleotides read TGTGCCATCAGGGAAACAGGGAATTGGGGGACTGAAGCTTTCTTT. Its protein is CAIRETGNWGTEAFF.

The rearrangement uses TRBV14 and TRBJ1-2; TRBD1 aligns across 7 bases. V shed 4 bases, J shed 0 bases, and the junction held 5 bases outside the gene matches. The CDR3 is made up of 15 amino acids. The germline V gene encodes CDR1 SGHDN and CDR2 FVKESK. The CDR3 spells CASSPDRVSNYGYTF. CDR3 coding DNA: TGTGCCAGCAGCCCCGACAGGGTATCTAACTATGGCTACACCTTC.

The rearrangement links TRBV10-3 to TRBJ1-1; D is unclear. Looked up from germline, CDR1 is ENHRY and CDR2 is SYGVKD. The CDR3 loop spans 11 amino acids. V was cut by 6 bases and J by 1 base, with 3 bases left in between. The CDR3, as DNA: TGTGCCATCAGGGGGAACACTGAAGCTTTCTTT. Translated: CAIRGNTEAFF.

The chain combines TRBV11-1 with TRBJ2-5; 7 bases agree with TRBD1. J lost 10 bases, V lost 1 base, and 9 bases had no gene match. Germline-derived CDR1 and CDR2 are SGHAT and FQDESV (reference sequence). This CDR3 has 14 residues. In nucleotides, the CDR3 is TGTGCCAGCAGCTTAGGAGGGGGCGGCGCGGACCAGTACTTC. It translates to CASSLGGGGADQYF.

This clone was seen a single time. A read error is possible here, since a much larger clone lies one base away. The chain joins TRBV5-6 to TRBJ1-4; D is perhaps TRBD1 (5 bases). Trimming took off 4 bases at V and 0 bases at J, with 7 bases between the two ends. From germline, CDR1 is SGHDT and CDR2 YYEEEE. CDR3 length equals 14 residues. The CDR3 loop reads CASSTTATNEKLFF. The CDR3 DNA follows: TGTGCCAGCAGCACGACAGCAACTAATGAAAAACTGTTTTTT. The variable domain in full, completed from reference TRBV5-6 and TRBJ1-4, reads DAGVTQSPTHLIKTRGQQVTLRCSPKSGHDTVSWYQQALGQGPQFIFQYYEEEERQRGNFPDRFSGHQFPNYSSELNVNALLLGDSALYLCASSTTATNEKLFFGSGTQLSVL.

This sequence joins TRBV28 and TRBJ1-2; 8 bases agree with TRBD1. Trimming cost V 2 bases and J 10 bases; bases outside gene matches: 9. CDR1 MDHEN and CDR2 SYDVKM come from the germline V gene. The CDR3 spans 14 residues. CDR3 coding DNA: TGTGCCAGCAGTTTACCCACCGGGACAGGAACCTACACCTTC. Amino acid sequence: CASSLPTGTGTYTF.

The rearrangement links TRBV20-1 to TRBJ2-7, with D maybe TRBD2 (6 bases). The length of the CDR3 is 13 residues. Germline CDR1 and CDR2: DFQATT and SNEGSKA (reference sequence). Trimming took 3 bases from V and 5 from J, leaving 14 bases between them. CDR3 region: CSASPGGFDEQYF. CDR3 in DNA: TGCAGTGCTAGTCCTGGGGGGTTCGACGAGCAGTACTTC.

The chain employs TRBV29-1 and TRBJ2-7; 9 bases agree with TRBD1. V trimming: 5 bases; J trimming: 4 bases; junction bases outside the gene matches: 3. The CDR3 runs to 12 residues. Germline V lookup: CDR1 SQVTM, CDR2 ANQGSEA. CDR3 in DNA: TGCAGCGTTAAGGACAGGGGATACGAGCAGTACTTC. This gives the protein CSVKDRGYEQYF.

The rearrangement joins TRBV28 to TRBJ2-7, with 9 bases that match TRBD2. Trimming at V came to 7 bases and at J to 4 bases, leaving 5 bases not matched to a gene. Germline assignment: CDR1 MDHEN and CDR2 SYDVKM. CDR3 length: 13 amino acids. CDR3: CASILSGSYEQYF. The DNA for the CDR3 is TGTGCCAGCATTCTTAGCGGGAGTTACGAGCAGTACTTC.

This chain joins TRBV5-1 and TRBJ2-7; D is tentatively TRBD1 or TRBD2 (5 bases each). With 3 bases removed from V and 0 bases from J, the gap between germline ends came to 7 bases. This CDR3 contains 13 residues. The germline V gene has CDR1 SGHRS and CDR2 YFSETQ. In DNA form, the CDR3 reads TGCGCCAGCAGCTGGGGGAACTCCTACGAGCAGTACTTC. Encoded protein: CASSWGNSYEQYF.

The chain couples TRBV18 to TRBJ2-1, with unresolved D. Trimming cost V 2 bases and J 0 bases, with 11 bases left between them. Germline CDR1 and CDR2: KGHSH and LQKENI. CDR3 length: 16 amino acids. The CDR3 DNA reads TGTGCCAGCTCACCAGTCCAGGCTAGCTCCTACAATGAGCAGTTCTTC. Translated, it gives CASSPVQASSYNEQFF.

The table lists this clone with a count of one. CDR3 sequence (DNA): TGTGCCAGTAGTATTGTCTCGGGACAGCCCTACGAGCAGTACTTC. Translating gives CASSIVSGQPYEQYF. The V call is TRBV19, the J call TRBJ2-7, with TRBD1 identical over 7 bases. The CDR3 sequence is 15 residues long. From germline, CDR1 is LNHDA and CDR2 SQIVND (reference sequence). V gave up 3 bases and J gave up 2 bases; unmatched junction bases: 7.

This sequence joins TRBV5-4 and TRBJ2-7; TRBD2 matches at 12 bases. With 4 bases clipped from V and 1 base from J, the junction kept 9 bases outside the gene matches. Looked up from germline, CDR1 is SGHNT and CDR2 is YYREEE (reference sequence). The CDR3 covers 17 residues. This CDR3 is CASSPRNGLAGSYEQYF. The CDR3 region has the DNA TGTGCCAGCAGCCCCCGGAACGGACTAGCGGGGTCCTACGAGCAGTACTTC.

This CDR3 reads CASSYRTSSSGANVLTF. The CDR3, as DNA: TGTGCCAGCAGTTACCGGACTAGTAGCTCTGGGGCCAACGTCCTGACTTTC. The chain has TRBV28 and TRBJ2-6, with TRBD2 matching over 7 bases. The CDR3 extends over 17 amino acids. V lost 4 bases and J lost 0; bases outside the gene matches: 6. Germline lookup yields CDR1 MDHEN and CDR2 SYDVKM.

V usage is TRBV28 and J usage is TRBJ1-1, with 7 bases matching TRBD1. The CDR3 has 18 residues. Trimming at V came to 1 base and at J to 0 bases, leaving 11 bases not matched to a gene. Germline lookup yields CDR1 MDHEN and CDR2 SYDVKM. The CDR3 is CASSLLVGQGVMNTEAFF. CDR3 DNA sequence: TGTGCCAGCAGTTTATTGGTTGGCCAGGGGGTAATGAACACTGAAGCTTTCTTT.

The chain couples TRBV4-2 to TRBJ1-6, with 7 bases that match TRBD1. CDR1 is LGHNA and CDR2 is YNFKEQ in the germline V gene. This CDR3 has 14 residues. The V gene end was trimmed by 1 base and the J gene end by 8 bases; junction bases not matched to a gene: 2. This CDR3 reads CASSQGQGDSPLHF. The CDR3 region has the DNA TGTGCCAGCAGCCAAGGTCAGGGGGATTCACCCCTCCACTTT.

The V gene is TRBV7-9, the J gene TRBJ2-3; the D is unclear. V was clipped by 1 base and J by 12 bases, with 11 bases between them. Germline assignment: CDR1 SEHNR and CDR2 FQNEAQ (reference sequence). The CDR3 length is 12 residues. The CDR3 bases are TGTGCCAGCAGCTTAGTGCGCACTGAACAGTATTTT. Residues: CASSLVRTEQYF.

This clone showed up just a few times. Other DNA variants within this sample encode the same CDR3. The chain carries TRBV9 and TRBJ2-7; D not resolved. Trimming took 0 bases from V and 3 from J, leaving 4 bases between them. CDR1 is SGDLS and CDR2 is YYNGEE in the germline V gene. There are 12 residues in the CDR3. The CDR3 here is CASSVDGYEQYF. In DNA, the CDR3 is TGTGCCAGCAGCGTAGATGGCTACGAGCAGTACTTC.

CDR3 sequence (DNA): TGTGCCAGCGGGGCGAGTTTCTACAATGAGCAGTTCTTC. Translation gives CASGASFYNEQFF. V gene TRBV12-3 or TRBV12-4 combines with J gene TRBJ2-1; weak D call: TRBD1 (5 bases). V was clipped by 8 bases and J by 3 bases, with 11 bases between them. CDR3 length equals 13 residues.

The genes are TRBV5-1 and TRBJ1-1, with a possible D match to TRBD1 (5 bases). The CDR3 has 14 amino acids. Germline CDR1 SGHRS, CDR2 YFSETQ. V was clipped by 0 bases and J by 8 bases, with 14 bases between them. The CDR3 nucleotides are TGCGCCAGCAGCTTGGGGGACGTCCTGGGCGAAGCTTTCTTT. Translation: CASSLGDVLGEAFF.

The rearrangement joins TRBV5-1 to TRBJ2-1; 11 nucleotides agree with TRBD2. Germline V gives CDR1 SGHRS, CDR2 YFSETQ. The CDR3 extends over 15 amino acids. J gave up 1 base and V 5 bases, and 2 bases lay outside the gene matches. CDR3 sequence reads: CASRLAGVSYNEQFF. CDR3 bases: TGCGCCAGCAGACTAGCGGGAGTGTCCTACAATGAGCAGTTCTTC.

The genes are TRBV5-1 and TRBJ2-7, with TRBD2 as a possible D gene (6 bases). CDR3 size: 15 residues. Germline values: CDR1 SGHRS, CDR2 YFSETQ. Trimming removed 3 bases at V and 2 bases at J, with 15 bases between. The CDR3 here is CASSSPGLETYEQYF. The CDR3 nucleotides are TGCGCCAGCAGCTCCCCGGGACTCGAAACCTACGAGCAGTACTTC.

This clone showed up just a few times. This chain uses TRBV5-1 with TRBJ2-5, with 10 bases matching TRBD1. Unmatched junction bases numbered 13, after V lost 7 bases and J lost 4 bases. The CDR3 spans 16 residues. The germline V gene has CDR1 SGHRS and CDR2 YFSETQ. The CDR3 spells CASADRGRESRETQYF. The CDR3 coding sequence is TGCGCCAGCGCTGACAGGGGGCGCGAGTCAAGAGAGACCCAGTACTTC.